A selection of T cell receptor beta chains follows, all from one sample in a study of blood T cells in healthy people across ages. Via MiXCR, TCRdb re-called the 5' RACE reads, giving one row per CDR3 protein. The sample includes roughly 560,000 distinct CDR3 sequences, about 25% seen only once; the top ten take 8.5% to 9.5%. These same records also appear under a second study, on T cells of mothers and their children.

Sequencing input: blood. All receptors come from a boy younger than 18 in good health. CDR3s include the opening cysteine and the closing phenylalanine or tryptophan. The D gene is left open where the match is weak. Clone size appears in some rows only: once, few, many, or a class for an expanded clone.

j_call d_call v_call cdr3_length clone_size cdr3_aa cdr3_nt
TRBJ2-3 NA TRBV9 14 few CASSVNRGSDTQYF TGTGCCAGCAGCGTAAATCGAGGGTCAGATACGCAGTATTTT
TRBJ2-3 NA TRBV7-2 15 few CASSLAGGPEDTQYF TGTGCCAGCAGCTTAGCGGGGGGGCCGGAAGATACGCAGTATTTT
TRBJ1-2 NA TRBV20-1 12 NA CSASRGPRGYTF TGCAGTGCTTCCCGGGGTCCGAGGGGCTACACCTTC
TRBJ1-1 NA TRBV29-1 14 NA CSVEEFASGTEAFF TGCAGCGTTGAAGAATTCGCCTCGGGCACTGAAGCTTTCTTT
TRBJ2-7 TRBD2 TRBV5-1 17 many CASSLASSGGQTYEQYF TGCGCCAGCAGCTTGGCTTCTAGCGGGGGGCAAACCTACGAGCAGTACTTC
TRBJ2-7 NA TRBV7-2 14 few CASTLGGQSYEQYF TGTGCCAGCACCCTCGGGGGACAATCCTACGAGCAGTACTTC
TRBJ2-3 TRBD2 TRBV29-1 15 NA CSVVPGLAVTDTQYF TGCAGCGTCGTACCGGGACTAGCGGTCACAGATACGCAGTATTTT
TRBJ2-1 NA TRBV7-2 17 NA CASSLGLGDRGYNEQFF TGTGCCAGCAGCTTAGGGTTGGGGGATCGAGGCTACAATGAGCAGTTCTTC
TRBJ2-1 NA TRBV7-9 15 NA CASSLFRLGNNEQFF TGTGCCAGCAGCTTGTTCAGACTAGGGAACAATGAGCAGTTCTTC
TRBJ2-5 NA TRBV3-1 17 NA CASSQEERIQGFETQYF TGTGCCAGCAGCCAAGAAGAAAGGATTCAGGGGTTCGAGACCCAGTACTTC
TRBJ2-3 TRBD1 TRBV5-1 14 few CASSRQGKPDTQYF TGCGCCAGCAGCAGACAGGGCAAGCCAGATACGCAGTATTTT
TRBJ2-6 NA TRBV2 14 NA CASSEPEGANVLTF TGTGCCAGCAGTGAACCGGAAGGGGCCAACGTCCTGACTTTC
TRBJ2-7 NA TRBV7-2 15 NA CASSPTSPPPYEQYF TGTGCCAGCAGCCCTACGTCCCCGCCGCCCTACGAGCAGTACTTC
TRBJ2-5 NA TRBV29-1 14 NA CSVRPEQLQETQYF TGCAGCGTTCGTCCGGAGCAGTTACAAGAGACCCAGTACTTC
TRBJ2-3 NA TRBV6-4 15 few CASSPGLDSTDTQYF TGTGCCAGCAGCCCAGGGTTGGACTCCACAGATACGCAGTATTTT
TRBJ2-5 NA TRBV6-1 13 NA CASSARGMETQYF TGTGCCAGCAGTGCCCGGGGGATGGAGACCCAGTACTTC
TRBJ2-5 TRBD1 TRBV30 16 few CAWSPQGARLQETQYF TGTGCCTGGAGCCCGCAGGGGGCGCGTCTCCAAGAGACCCAGTACTTC
TRBJ2-1 TRBD2 TRBV14 18 NA CASSQVVAGGPFYNEQFF TGTGCCAGCAGCCAAGTGGTAGCGGGGGGGCCTTTCTACAATGAGCAGTTCTTC
TRBJ2-7 NA TRBV9 15 few CASSVAGGGTYEQYF TGTGCCAGCAGCGTAGCGGGGGGCGGCACCTACGAGCAGTACTTC
TRBJ2-7 TRBD1 TRBV5-1 15 NA CASSLASRQGNEQYF TGCGCCAGCAGCTTGGCCTCTAGACAGGGGAACGAGCAGTACTTC
TRBJ1-5 TRBD1 TRBV24-1 17 NA CAASDGTGGPGDQPQHF TGTGCCGCCAGTGATGGGACAGGGGGCCCTGGGGATCAGCCCCAGCATTTT
TRBJ2-5 NA TRBV7-9 13 many CASSSQGQETQYF TGTGCCAGCAGCTCACAGGGCCAAGAGACCCAGTACTTC
TRBJ2-5 NA TRBV4-1 17 few CASSQVRLGSIQETQYF TGCGCCAGCAGCCAAGTTCGTCTAGGCTCAATCCAAGAGACCCAGTACTTC
TRBJ2-7 TRBD1 TRBV11-1 14 few CASSGGQGASEQYF TGTGCCAGCAGCGGTGGACAGGGTGCCAGCGAGCAGTACTTC
TRBJ2-1 TRBD2 TRBV6-6 18 few CASSFTFSGTSSYNEQFF TGTGCCAGCAGTTTTACGTTTAGCGGGACTAGCTCCTACAATGAGCAGTTCTTC
TRBJ2-2 NA TRBV28 15 NA CASSYQDRNTGELFF TGTGCCAGCAGTTATCAGGACAGGAACACCGGGGAGCTGTTTTTT
TRBJ2-5 NA TRBV12-3/TRBV12-4 14 NA CASSLQSGQETQYF TGTGCCAGCAGTTTACAGAGCGGCCAAGAGACCCAGTACTTC
TRBJ1-2 TRBD1 TRBV6-1 15 few CASSGGQGIHYGYTF TGTGCCAGCAGTGGGGGACAGGGGATCCACTATGGCTACACCTTC
TRBJ2-5 NA TRBV18 12 few CASSPPEETRYF TGTGCCAGCTCACCTCCCGAGGAGACCCGGTACTTC
TRBJ2-1 NA TRBV21-1 16 NA CASSKPSGTRGDEQFF TGTGCCAGCAGCAAGCCTAGCGGAACTAGGGGGGATGAGCAGTTCTTC
TRBJ2-2 TRBD2 TRBV5-1 17 few CASSLVSGLAGTGELFF TGCGCCAGCAGCTTGGTTTCCGGACTAGCGGGGACCGGGGAGCTGTTTTTT
TRBJ2-7 NA TRBV7-9 13 NA CASSFANSYEQYF TGTGCCAGCAGCTTCGCGAATTCCTACGAGCAGTACTTC
TRBJ1-2 TRBD1 TRBV7-8 16 NA CASSPKSQGANYGYTF TGTGCCAGCAGCCCAAAATCACAGGGGGCGAACTATGGCTACACCTTC
TRBJ1-2 NA TRBV7-2 16 NA CASSLAGLRDDYGYTF TGTGCCAGCAGCTTAGCGGGGTTACGGGACGACTATGGCTACACCTTC
TRBJ2-3 NA TRBV28 16 few CASGEWGDTDGDTQYF TGTGCCAGCGGCGAATGGGGGGATACGGATGGGGATACGCAGTATTTT
TRBJ2-4 NA TRBV6-6 13 NA CASSPISFGIQYF TGTGCCAGCAGCCCAATCTCTTTCGGCATTCAGTACTTC
TRBJ1-4 TRBD1 TRBV20-1 20 few CSARDPKSGQGASSNEKLFF TGCAGTGCTAGAGATCCAAAATCGGGACAGGGGGCTAGTAGTAATGAAAAACTGTTTTTT
TRBJ2-5 NA TRBV5-1 14 few CASSLGSKQETQYF TGCGCCAGCAGCTTGGGCAGCAAGCAAGAGACCCAGTACTTC
TRBJ2-5 NA TRBV12-3/TRBV12-4 15 NA CASSPGSALGETQYF TGTGCCAGCAGTCCCGGGTCGGCTTTGGGGGAGACCCAGTACTTC
TRBJ2-7 TRBD1 TRBV5-1 16 NA CASSLAGQGKYYEQYF TGCGCCAGCAGCTTGGCGGGACAGGGGAAATACTACGAGCAGTACTTC
TRBJ2-1 TRBD1 TRBV5-6 14 NA CASSHRPNRGEQFF TGTGCCAGCAGCCACAGACCCAACAGGGGTGAGCAGTTCTTC
TRBJ2-5 NA TRBV29-1 20 few CSVDGPGLGSRTADQETQYF TGCAGCGTTGATGGTCCTGGTCTTGGGTCCAGGACGGCCGACCAAGAGACCCAGTACTTC
TRBJ2-3 TRBD2 TRBV20-1 15 few CSAPNGGTPTDTQYF TGCAGTGCTCCGAACGGGGGGACTCCCACAGATACGCAGTATTTT
TRBJ1-2 NA TRBV7-2 15 NA CASRSLGRSNYGYTF TGCGCCAGCAGGTCCCTAGGAAGGAGTAACTATGGCTACACCTTC
TRBJ2-1 TRBD2 TRBV20-1 15 NA CSAGSGRAAYNEQFF TGCAGTGCGGGTAGCGGGAGGGCCGCGTACAATGAGCAGTTCTTC
TRBJ1-1 NA TRBV3-1 13 NA CASSQWEGTEAFF TGTGCCAGCAGCCAATGGGAAGGGACTGAAGCTTTCTTT
TRBJ1-4 TRBD1 TRBV7-9 19 few CASSLPPGTGGSTNEKLFF TGTGCCAGCAGCTTACCCCCCGGGACAGGGGGATCGACTAATGAAAAACTGTTTTTT
TRBJ2-3 NA TRBV27 13 few CASSRDATDTQYF TGTGCCAGCAGTCGGGACGCTACAGATACGCAGTATTTT
TRBJ2-3 TRBD2 TRBV12-3/TRBV12-4 15 NA CASSLGLADTDTQYF TGTGCCAGCAGCTTGGGACTAGCGGACACAGATACGCAGTATTTT
TRBJ2-1 NA TRBV28 11 NA CASSRTREQFF TGTGCCAGCAGTCGAACTAGGGAGCAGTTCTTC
TRBJ2-3 NA TRBV29-1 10 NA CSAKRDTQYF TGCAGCGCAAAACGAGATACGCAGTATTTT
TRBJ2-7 NA TRBV14 15 NA CASSQDYAKSYEQYF TGTGCCAGCAGCCAAGATTATGCCAAATCCTACGAGCAGTACTTC
TRBJ2-7 NA TRBV28 11 NA CASESTYEQYF TGTGCCAGCGAGTCTACCTACGAGCAGTACTTC